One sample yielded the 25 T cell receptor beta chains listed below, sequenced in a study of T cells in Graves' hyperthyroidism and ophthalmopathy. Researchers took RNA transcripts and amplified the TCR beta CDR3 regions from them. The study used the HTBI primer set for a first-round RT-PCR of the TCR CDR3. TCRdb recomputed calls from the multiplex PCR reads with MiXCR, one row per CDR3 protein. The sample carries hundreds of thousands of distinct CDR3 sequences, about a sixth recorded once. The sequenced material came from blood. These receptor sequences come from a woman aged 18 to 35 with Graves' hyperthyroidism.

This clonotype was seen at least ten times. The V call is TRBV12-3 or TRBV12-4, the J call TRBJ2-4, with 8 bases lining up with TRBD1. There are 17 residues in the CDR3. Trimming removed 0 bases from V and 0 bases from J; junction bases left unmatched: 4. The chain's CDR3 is CASSLAGQGLAKNIQYF. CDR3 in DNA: TGTGCCAGCAGTTTAGCCGGACAGGGCCTAGCCAAAAACATTCAGTACTTC.

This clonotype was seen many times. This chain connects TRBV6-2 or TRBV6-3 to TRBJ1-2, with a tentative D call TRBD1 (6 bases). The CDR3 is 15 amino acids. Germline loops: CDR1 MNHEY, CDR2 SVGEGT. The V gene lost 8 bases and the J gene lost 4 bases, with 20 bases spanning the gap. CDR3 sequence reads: CASVRVGGASYGYTF. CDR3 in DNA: TGTGCCAGCGTGAGAGTTGGGGGCGCTAGCTATGGCTACACCTTC.

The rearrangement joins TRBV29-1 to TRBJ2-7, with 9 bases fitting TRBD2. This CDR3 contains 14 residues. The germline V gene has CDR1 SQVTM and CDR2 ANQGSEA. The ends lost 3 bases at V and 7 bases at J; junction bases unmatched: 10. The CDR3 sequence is CSVEAVAGVGEQYF. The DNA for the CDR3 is TGCAGCGTTGAGGCCGTAGCGGGAGTAGGTGAGCAGTACTTC.

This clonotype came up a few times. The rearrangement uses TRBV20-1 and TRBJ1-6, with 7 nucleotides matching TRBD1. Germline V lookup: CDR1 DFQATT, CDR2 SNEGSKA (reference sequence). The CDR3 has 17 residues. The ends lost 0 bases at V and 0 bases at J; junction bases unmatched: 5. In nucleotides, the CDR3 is TGCAGTGCTAGAGATATCCAGGGGGACTCCTATAATTCACCCCTCCACTTT. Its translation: CSARDIQGDSYNSPLHF.

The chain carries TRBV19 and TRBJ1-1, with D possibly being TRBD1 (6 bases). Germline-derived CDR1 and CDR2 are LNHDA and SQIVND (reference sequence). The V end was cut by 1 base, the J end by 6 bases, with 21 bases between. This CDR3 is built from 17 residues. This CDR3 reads CASSIGTGFSRGAEAFF. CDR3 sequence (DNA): TGTGCCAGTAGTATAGGCACAGGGTTTTCCAGGGGCGCTGAAGCTTTCTTT.

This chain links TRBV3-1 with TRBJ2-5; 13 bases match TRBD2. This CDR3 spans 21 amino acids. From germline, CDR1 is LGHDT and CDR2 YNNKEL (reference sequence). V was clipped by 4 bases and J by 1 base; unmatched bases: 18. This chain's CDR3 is CASSPPGRLAGGQILQETQYF. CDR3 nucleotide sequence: TGTGCCAGCAGCCCCCCCGGACGACTAGCGGGAGGACAAATTCTCCAAGAGACCCAGTACTTC.

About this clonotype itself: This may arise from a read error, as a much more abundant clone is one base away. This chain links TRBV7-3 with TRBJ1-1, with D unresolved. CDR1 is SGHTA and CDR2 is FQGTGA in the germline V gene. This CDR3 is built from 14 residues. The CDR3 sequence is CASSLVFTWTEALF. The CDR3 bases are TGTGCCAGCAGCTTAGTCTTTACTTGGACTGAAGCTCTCTTT. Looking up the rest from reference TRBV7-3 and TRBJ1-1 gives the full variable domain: GAGVSQTPSNKVTEKGKYVELRCDPISGHTALYWYRQSLGQGPEFLIYFQGTGAADDSGLPNDRFFAVRPEGSVSTLKIQRTERGDSAVYLCASSLVFTWTEALFGQGTRLTVV.

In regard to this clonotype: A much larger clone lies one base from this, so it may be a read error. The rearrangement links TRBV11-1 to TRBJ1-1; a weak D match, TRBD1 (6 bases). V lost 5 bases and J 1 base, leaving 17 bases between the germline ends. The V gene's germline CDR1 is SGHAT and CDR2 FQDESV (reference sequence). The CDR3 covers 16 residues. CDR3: CASSGQRAGWNTEAFF. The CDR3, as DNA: TGTGCCAGCAGCGGACAGAGAGCTGGTTGGAACACTGAAGCTTTCTTT.

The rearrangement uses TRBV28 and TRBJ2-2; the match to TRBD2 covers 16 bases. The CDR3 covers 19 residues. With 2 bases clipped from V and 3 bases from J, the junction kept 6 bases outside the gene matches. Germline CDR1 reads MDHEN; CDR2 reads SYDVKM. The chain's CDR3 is CASSLGGTSGRVDTGELFF. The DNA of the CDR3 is TGTGCCAGCAGTTTAGGGGGGACTAGCGGGAGGGTCGACACCGGGGAGCTGTTTTTT.

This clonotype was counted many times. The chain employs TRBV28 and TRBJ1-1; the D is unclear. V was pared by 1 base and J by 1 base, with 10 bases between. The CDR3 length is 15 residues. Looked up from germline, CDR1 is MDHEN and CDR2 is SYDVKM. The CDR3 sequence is CASSLYHRSNTEAFF. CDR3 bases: TGTGCCAGCAGTTTATATCACCGGTCGAACACTGAAGCTTTCTTT.

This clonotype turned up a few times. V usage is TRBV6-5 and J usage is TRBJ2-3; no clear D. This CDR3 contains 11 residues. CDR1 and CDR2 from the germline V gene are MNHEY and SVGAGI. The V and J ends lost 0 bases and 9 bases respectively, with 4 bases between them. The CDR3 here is CASSYSQTQYF. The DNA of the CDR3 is TGTGCCAGCAGTTACTCCCAGACGCAGTATTTT.

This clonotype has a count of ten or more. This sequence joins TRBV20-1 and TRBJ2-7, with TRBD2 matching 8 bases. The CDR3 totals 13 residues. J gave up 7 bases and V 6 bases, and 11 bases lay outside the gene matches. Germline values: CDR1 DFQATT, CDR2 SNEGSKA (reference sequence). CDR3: CSALSGTTGEQYF. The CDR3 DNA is TGCAGTGCCCTTAGCGGGACCACCGGTGAGCAGTACTTC.

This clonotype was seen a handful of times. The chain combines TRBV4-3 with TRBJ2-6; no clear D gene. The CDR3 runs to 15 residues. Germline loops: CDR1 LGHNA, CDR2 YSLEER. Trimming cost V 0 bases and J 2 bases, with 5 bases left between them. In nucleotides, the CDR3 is TGCGCCAGCAGCCAAGATGGTACTGGGGCCAACGTCCTGACTTTC. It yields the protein CASSQDGTGANVLTF.

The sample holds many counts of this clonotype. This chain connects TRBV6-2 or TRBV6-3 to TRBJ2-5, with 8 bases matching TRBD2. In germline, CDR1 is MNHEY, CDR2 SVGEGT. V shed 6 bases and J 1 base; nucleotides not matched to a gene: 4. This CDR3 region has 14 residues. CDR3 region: CASRSSGIQETQYF. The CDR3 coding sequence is TGTGCCAGCAGAAGTAGCGGGATCCAAGAGACCCAGTACTTC.

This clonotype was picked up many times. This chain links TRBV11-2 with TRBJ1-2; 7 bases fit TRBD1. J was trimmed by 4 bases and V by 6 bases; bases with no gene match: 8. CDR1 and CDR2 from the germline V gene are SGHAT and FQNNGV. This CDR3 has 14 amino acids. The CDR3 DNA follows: TGTGCCAGCAGAAGGCGGGGACAGACCTATGGCTACACCTTC. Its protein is CASRRRGQTYGYTF.

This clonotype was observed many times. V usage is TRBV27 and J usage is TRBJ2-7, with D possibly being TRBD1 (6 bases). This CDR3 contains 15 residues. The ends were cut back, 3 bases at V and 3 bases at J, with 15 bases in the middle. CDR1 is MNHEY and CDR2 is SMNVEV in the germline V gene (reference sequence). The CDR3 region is CASSLVQGSGYEQYF. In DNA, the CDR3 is TGTGCCAGCAGTTTGGTACAGGGAAGTGGCTACGAGCAGTACTTC.

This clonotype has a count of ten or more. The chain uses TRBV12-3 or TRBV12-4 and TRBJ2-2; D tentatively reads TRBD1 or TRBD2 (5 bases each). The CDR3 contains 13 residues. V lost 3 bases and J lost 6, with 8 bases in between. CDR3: CASSFLGAGELFF. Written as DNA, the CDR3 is TGTGCCAGCAGTTTTTTGGGGGCCGGGGAGCTGTTTTTT.

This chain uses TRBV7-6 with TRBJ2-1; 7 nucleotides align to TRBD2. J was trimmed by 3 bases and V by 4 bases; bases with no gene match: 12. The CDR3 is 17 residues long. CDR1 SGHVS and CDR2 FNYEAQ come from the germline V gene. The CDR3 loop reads CASSSRLASGHYNEQFF. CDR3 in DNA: TGTGCCAGCAGCTCCCGGTTGGCTAGCGGACACTACAATGAGCAGTTCTTC.

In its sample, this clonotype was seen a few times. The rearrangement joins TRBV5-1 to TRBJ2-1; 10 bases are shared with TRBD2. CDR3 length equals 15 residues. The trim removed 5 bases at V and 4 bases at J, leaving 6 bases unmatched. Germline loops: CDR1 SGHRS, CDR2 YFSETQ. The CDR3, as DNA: TGCGCCAGCAGGCTTCTAGCGGGAGAATACAATGAGCAGTTCTTC. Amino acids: CASRLLAGEYNEQFF.

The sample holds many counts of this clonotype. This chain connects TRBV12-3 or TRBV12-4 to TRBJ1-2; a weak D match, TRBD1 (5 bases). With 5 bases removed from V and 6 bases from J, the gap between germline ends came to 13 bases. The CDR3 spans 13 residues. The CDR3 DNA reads TGTGCCAGCAGTACCGCCGGGGGGAATGGCTACACCTTC. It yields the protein CASSTAGGNGYTF.

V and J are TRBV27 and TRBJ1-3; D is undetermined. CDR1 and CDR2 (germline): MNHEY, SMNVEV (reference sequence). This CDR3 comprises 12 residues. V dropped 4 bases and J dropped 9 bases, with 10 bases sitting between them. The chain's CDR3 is CASSSSVGTIYF. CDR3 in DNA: TGTGCCAGCAGTTCATCGGTAGGCACCATATATTTT.

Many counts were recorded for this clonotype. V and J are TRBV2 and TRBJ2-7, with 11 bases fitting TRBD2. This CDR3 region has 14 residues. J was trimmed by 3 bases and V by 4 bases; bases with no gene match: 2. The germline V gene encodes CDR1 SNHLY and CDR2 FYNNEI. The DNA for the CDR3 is TGTGCCAGCAGTGCCGGGACTAGCGGCTACGAGCAGTACTTC. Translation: CASSAGTSGYEQYF. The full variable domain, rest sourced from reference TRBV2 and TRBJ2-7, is EPEVTQTPSHQVTQMGQEVILRCVPISNHLYFYWYRQILGQKVEFLVSFYNNEISEKSEIFDDQFSVERPDGSNFTLKIRSTKLEDSAMYFCASSAGTSGYEQYFGPGTRLTVT.

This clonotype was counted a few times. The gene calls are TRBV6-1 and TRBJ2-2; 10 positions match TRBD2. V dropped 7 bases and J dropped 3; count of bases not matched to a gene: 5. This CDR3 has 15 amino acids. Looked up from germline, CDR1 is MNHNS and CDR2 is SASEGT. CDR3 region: CASTLAGGHTGELFF. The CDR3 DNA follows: TGTGCCAGCACCTTAGCGGGGGGACACACCGGGGAGCTGTTTTTT.

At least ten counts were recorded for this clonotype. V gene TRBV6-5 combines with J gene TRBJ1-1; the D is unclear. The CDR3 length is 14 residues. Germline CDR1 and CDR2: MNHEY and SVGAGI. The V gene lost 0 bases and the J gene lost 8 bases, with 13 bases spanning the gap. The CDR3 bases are TGTGCCAGCAGTTACTCGCGGCGGTGGGGAGAAGCTTTCTTT. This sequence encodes CASSYSRRWGEAFF.

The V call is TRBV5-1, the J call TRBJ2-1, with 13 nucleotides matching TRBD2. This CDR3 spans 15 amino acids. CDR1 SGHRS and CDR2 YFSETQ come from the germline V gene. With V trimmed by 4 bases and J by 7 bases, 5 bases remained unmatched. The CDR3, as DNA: TGCGCCAGCAGCAAAACTAGCGGGAGGGCTAATGAGCAGTTCTTC. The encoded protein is CASSKTSGRANEQFF. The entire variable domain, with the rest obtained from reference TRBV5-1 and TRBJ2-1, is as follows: KAGVTQTPRYLIKTRGQQVTLSCSPISGHRSVSWYQQTPGQGLQFLFEYFSETQRNKGNFPGRFSGRQFSNSRSEMNVSTLELGDSALYLCASSKTSGRANEQFFGPGTRLTVL.